Following are 19 T cell receptor beta chains from one sample sequenced in a study of cytomegalovirus exposure and HLA in healthy donors. PCR used 60 Vbeta primers and 13 Jbeta primers. Assay used: immunoSEQ multiplex PCR; TCRdb lists only in-frame clones, some missing. The sample holds 95,000 to 100,000 clones; around four fifths are singletons and the top ten take 3.5% to 5%. The sequenced material came from PBMCs. The receptors were sampled from a middle-aged man in good health and CMV-seronegative.

The rearrangement uses TRBV7-9 and TRBJ2-1, with 7 bases lining up with TRBD1. This CDR3 comprises 14 residues. The germline V gene encodes CDR1 SEHNR and CDR2 FQNEAQ (reference sequence). J lost 10 bases, V lost 5 bases, and 11 bases had no gene match. As DNA, the CDR3 is TGTGCCAGCAGCCCGAATCCCGACAGGGCAGAGCAGTTCTTC. It is translated as CASSPNPDRAEQFF.

This clone has just a few counts. At one boundary the junction diverges from the germline segment, which might be a read error. V gene TRBV7-9 combines with J gene TRBJ1-2; no clear D. CDR3 length equals 14 residues. Germline loops: CDR1 SEHNR, CDR2 FQNEAQ (reference sequence). CDR3 residues: CSSSLLAESNGYTF. The CDR3 coding sequence is TGTTCCAGCAGCTTATTGGCAGAAAGTAATGGCTACACCTTC.

A remark on this clone: The same CDR3 also results from other DNA sequences found in this sample. The chain is built from TRBV9 and TRBJ1-6, with 7 bases that match TRBD1. This CDR3 contains 15 residues. The V and J ends lost 0 bases and 6 bases, in that order; junction bases with no gene match: 3. Germline loops: CDR1 SGDLS, CDR2 YYNGEE. The CDR3 coding sequence is TGTGCCAGCAGCGTAGGGACAGGCTCTAATTCACCCCTCCACTTT. Its protein product is CASSVGTGSNSPLHF.

CDR3 DNA sequence: TGTGCCAGCAGCCAGGAGAAGGGGACACCAGGCTACGAGCAGTACTTC. This sequence encodes CASSQEKGTPGYEQYF. This rearrangement joins TRBV5-4 to TRBJ2-7; TRBD1 is a possible D gene (6 bases). In germline, CDR1 is SGHNT, CDR2 YYREEE (reference sequence). The CDR3 spans 16 residues. The V gene lost 4 bases and the J gene lost 3 bases, with 20 bases spanning the gap.

The chain uses TRBV7-9 and TRBJ1-1, with 9 bases fitting TRBD1. Germline V gene data show CDR1 as SEHNR and CDR2 as FQNEAQ (reference sequence). This CDR3 spans 15 amino acids. V trimming: 5 bases; J trimming: 1 base; junction bases outside the gene matches: 5. The CDR3 DNA is TGTGCCAGCAGCCCTTCGACAGGGGGGAACACTGAAGCTTTCTTT. Protein: CASSPSTGGNTEAFF.

The gene calls are TRBV7-8 and TRBJ2-7, with TRBD1 identical over 7 bases. V dropped 4 bases and J dropped 4; count of bases not matched to a gene: 1. The CDR3 consists of 12 residues. Per germline, CDR1 SGHVS and CDR2 FQNEAQ. The CDR3 is CASSSDRYEQYV. Written as DNA, the CDR3 is TGTGCCAGCAGCTCGGACAGGTACGAGCAGTACGTC.

The chain combines TRBV11-1 with TRBJ2-1, with a possible D match to TRBD2 (6 bases). Germline V gene sequence: CDR1 SGHAT, CDR2 FQDESV (reference sequence). V lost 8 bases and J lost 6, with 20 bases in between. This CDR3 region has 15 residues. CDR3 coding DNA: TGTGCCAGCTCCTACCGGACTACCTCGTCCAATGAGCAGTTCTTC. Translating it yields CASSYRTTSSNEQFF.

This clone was seen a single time. The J gene is TRBJ2-5, the V gene TRBV7-2; 12 bases line up with TRBD2. V shed 5 bases, J shed 5 bases, and the junction held 6 bases outside the gene matches. This CDR3 region has 15 residues. The germline CDR1 and CDR2 sequences are SGHTA and FQGNSA. The CDR3 nucleotides read TGTGCCAGCAGCAGAAGTCTAGCGGGGGGGGAGACCCAGTACTTC. This encodes CASSRSLAGGETQYF.

This clone was seen once. The chain combines TRBV7-2 with TRBJ1-1, with D uncertain. V shed 3 bases and J shed 3 bases, with 11 bases lying between them. Germline V gene lookup returns CDR1 SGHTA and CDR2 FQGNSA. This CDR3 is 14 amino acids long. CDR3 sequence (DNA): TGTGCCAGCAGCTTGGACTTTATGTACACTGAAGCTTTCTTT. This sequence encodes CASSLDFMYTEAFF. The full variable domain, rest sourced from reference TRBV7-2 and TRBJ1-1, is GAGVSQSPSNKVTEKGKDVELRCDPISGHTALYWYRQSLGQGLEFLIYFQGNSAPDKSGLPSDRFSAERTGGSVSTLTIQRTQQEDSAVYLCASSLDFMYTEAFFGQGTRLTVV.

The chain couples TRBV7-8 to TRBJ1-5; 7 bases line up with TRBD1. CDR3 size: 16 residues. CDR1 SGHVS and CDR2 FQNEAQ come from the germline V gene. The trim removed 1 base at V and 0 bases at J, leaving 3 bases unmatched. The CDR3 DNA reads as TGTGCCAGCAGCTTAGGGACAGGTAATAGCAATCAGCCCCAGCATTTT. This gives the protein CASSLGTGNSNQPQHF.

This chain links TRBV4-2 with TRBJ1-2; no clear D. This CDR3 region has 13 residues. Per the germline V gene, CDR1 is LGHNA and CDR2 is YNFKEQ. Trimming took 0 bases from V and 1 from J, leaving 3 bases between them. For the CDR3, the DNA is TGTGCCAGCAGCCAAGACGGTAACTATGGCTACACCTTC. Translation: CASSQDGNYGYTF.

Only a few counts were recorded for this clone. The CDR3 nucleotides are TGTGCCAGCGGGCTTGGAGGGGGCCCCTACAATGAGCAGTTCTTC. The encoded protein is CASGLGGGPYNEQFF. This chain links TRBV2 with TRBJ2-1, with D tentatively TRBD1 (7 bases). The germline gives CDR1 SNHLY, CDR2 FYNNEI. V was cut by 8 bases and J by 2 bases, with 16 bases left in between. The CDR3 contains 15 residues.

The chain's CDR3 is CASSLDRAQGLRAFF. The CDR3 nucleotides are TGTGCCAGCAGCTTAGATAGGGCGCAGGGCCTGAGGGCTTTCTTT. This sequence joins TRBV11-2 and TRBJ1-1; D is perhaps TRBD1 (5 bases). The ends were cut back, 0 bases at V and 11 bases at J, with 19 bases in the middle. From germline, CDR1 is SGHAT and CDR2 FQNNGV. There are 15 residues in the CDR3.

V gene TRBV6-5 combines with J gene TRBJ2-7, with a weak D call TRBD2 (5 bases). This CDR3 contains 12 residues. Per the germline V gene, CDR1 is MNHEY and CDR2 is SVGAGI. V lost 7 bases, J lost 0 bases, and 7 bases lay in between. The CDR3 sequence: CASIGGSYEQYF. CDR3 nucleotide sequence: TGTGCCAGCATCGGAGGCTCCTACGAGCAGTACTTC.

The J gene is TRBJ2-5, the V gene TRBV7-9; D remains ambiguous. The J call could be wrong; TRBJ2-7 is a better fit for the DNA end. Germline CDR1 is SEHNR and CDR2 is FQNEAQ (reference sequence). The CDR3 runs 11 residues. The CDR3 bases are TGTGCCAGCAGCCAAGAATACGAGCAGTACTTC. It translates to CASSQEYEQYF.

The V and J genes are TRBV7-9 and TRBJ2-7, with D perhaps matching TRBD2 (5 bases). This CDR3 contains 13 residues. CDR1 is SEHNR and CDR2 is FQNEAQ in the germline V gene (reference sequence). V was cut by 3 bases and J by 5 bases, with 11 bases left in between. CDR3 region: CASSFFPGNEQYV. Written as DNA, the CDR3 is TGTGCCAGCAGCTTTTTCCCGGGAAACGAGCAGTACGTC.

This chain joins TRBV11-1 and TRBJ2-1; 8 nucleotides match TRBD1. With 0 bases clipped from V and 5 bases from J, the junction kept 9 bases outside the gene matches. Germline lookup yields CDR1 SGHAT and CDR2 FQDESV (reference sequence). This CDR3 contains 17 residues. In nucleotides, the CDR3 is TGTGCCAGCAGCTTAGCGCGGGACAGGCGAATAGACAATGAGCAGTTCTTC. This translates into CASSLARDRRIDNEQFF.

The CDR3 protein is CASSVSDTQYF. The CDR3, as DNA: TGTGCCAGCAGCGTCTCAGATACGCAGTATTTT. The chain recombines TRBV2 with TRBJ2-3; D ambiguous. Germline lookup yields CDR1 SNHLY and CDR2 FYNNEI. The V gene lost 6 bases and the J gene lost 4 bases, with 5 bases spanning the gap. CDR3 length: 11 residues. The entire variable domain, with the rest obtained from reference TRBV2 and TRBJ2-3, is as follows: EPEVTQTPSHQVTQMGQEVILRCVPISNHLYFYWYRQILGQKVEFLVSFYNNEISEKSEIFDDQFSVERPDGSNFTLKIRSTKLEDSAMYFCASSVSDTQYFGPGTRLTVL.

The chain joins TRBV5-1 to TRBJ1-2, with D perhaps TRBD1 (6 bases). CDR1 is SGHRS, CDR2 YFSETQ, per germline. The CDR3 contains 17 residues. V was trimmed by 2 bases and J by 1 base, leaving 18 bases between them. CDR3 nucleotide sequence: TGCGCCAGCAGCTTTGGGGGGGGACAAAGATTTAACTATGGCTACACCTTC. It is translated as CASSFGGGQRFNYGYTF.